This T cell receptor (beta chain) was retrieved from a study of Graves' ophthalmopathy and Graves' hyperthyroidism. This clonotype has a handful of counts. Amplification targeted the TCR beta CDR3 regions, with RNA transcripts as the source material. A first-round RT-PCR used HTBI primers, followed by a second-round multiplex PCR. TCRdb called the multiplex PCR reads again in MiXCR, with one record for every CDR3 protein. The sample lists a few hundred thousand distinct CDR3 sequences; just over 15% were seen once. Trimming left V 3 bases short and J 5 bases short, with 19 bases between. CDR1 is SGHTA and CDR2 is FQGNSA in the germline V gene. The CDR3 has 16 amino acids.

The rearrangement joins TRBV7-2 to TRBJ2-5; no firm D call. The TCR originated in a woman aged 18-29 years with stable Graves' hyperthyroidism. The sequencing input was peripheral blood. This CDR3 reads CASSFMGWAGDETQYF. In DNA form, the CDR3 reads TGTGCCAGCAGCTTCATGGGGTGGGCAGGTGATGAGACCCAGTACTTC.